The sequence of this T cell receptor beta chain was determined in a study of CD8 T cells in Susac syndrome. The wider study: When blood was drawn, the patients with Susac syndrome were therapy-naive, on corticosteroids, or on intravenous immunoglobulin alone.

Germline CDR1 SGHTA, CDR2 FQGNSA. The CDR3 is 12 amino acids. The V gene end was trimmed by 5 bases and the J gene end by 5 bases; junction bases not matched to a gene: 2. It was with random hexamers that about 0.45 to 1 ug RNA was reverse transcribed. MiXCR, run by TCRdb on the immunoSEQ multiplex PCR reads, gives a single entry per CDR3 protein. The top ten hold around 0.28% of the sample, which has some 110,000 distinct CDR3 sequences, about 93% seen once. The source of this sequence is a human donor with Susac syndrome. Specimen: CD8+ T cells from PBMCs. This chain joins TRBV7-2 and TRBJ2-7, with 8 bases matching TRBD2. The CDR3: CASSRTSHEQYF. The CDR3 DNA reads as TGTGCCAGCAGCCGGACTAGCCACGAGCAGTACTTC.